These 19 T cell receptor beta chains were all obtained from the same sample, sequenced in a study of cytomegalovirus exposure and HLA in healthy donors. The PCR contained 60 Vbeta and 13 Jbeta primers. This table comes from immunoSEQ multiplex PCR, and its TCRdb copy is limited to in-frame clones, with some not included. The profile shows tens of thousands of clones, 70% of them singletons. The sample consisted of PBMCs. Receptors originate from a woman in her forties or fifties in good health and CMV-seropositive.

The V and J genes are TRBV29-1 and TRBJ1-1; maybe TRBD1 (5 bases). V lost 1 base to trimming and J lost 6 bases, with 9 bases between them. The germline V gene encodes CDR1 SQVTM and CDR2 ANQGSEA. The CDR3 is 12 residues long. The CDR3 coding sequence is TGCAGCGTTGAAGGCCAGGGCGCTGAAGCTTTCTTT. It yields the protein CSVEGQGAEAFF.

The rearrangement uses TRBV5-1 and TRBJ2-5; TRBD2 aligns across 7 bases. The germline V gene encodes CDR1 SGHRS and CDR2 YFSETQ. The CDR3 covers 14 residues. Losses at the gene ends were 2 bases for V and 3 bases for J; bases not matched to a gene: 4. CDR3 sequence (DNA): TGCGCCAGCAGCTTCGGGGGAGGGAAAGAGACCCAGTACTTC. Translation: CASSFGGGKETQYF.

The sample holds a few counts of this clone. The chain recombines TRBV5-1 with TRBJ2-3; a weak D match, TRBD1 (6 bases). Germline CDR1 reads SGHRS; CDR2 reads YFSETQ. This CDR3 has 14 residues. The V end was cut by 6 bases, the J end by 6 bases, with 17 bases between. CDR3 sequence reads: CASKGQSAVDTQYF. In DNA, the CDR3 is TGCGCCAGCAAGGGACAATCAGCTGTGGATACGCAGTATTTT.

V and J are TRBV6-5 and TRBJ1-4, with TRBD1 matching over 9 bases. The CDR3 is 14 residues long. From germline, CDR1 is MNHEY and CDR2 SVGAGI. Trimming removed 4 bases from V and 6 bases from J; junction bases left unmatched: 3. CDR3 nucleotide sequence: TGTGCCAGCAGTTTCCGGGACAGGGATGAAAAACTGTTTTTT. Translation: CASSFRDRDEKLFF.

The genes are TRBV6-6 and TRBJ1-2; D uncertain. Germline assignment: CDR1 MNHNY and CDR2 SVGAGI (reference sequence). This CDR3 region has 12 residues. Trimming shortened V by 5 bases and J by 7 bases, and 11 bases separated the two germline ends. The CDR3 reads CASSVGESGYTF. The CDR3 region has the DNA TGTGCCAGCAGTGTAGGAGAGTCTGGCTACACCTTC.

V usage is TRBV12-5 and J usage is TRBJ1-2; D might be TRBD1 (6 bases). The CDR3 length is 15 residues. Between the trimmed V and J ends, which lost 3 bases and 2 bases, there was a span of 13 bases. From germline, CDR1 is LGHNT and CDR2 FRNRAP. The CDR3 sequence is CASGLGGAQNYGYTF. Here the CDR3 DNA reads TGTGCTAGTGGTTTAGGGGGGGCGCAAAACTATGGCTACACCTTC. Combining the CDR3 with reference TRBV12-5 and TRBJ1-2 gives the whole variable domain DARVTQTPRHKVTEMGQEVTMRCQPILGHNTVFWYRQTMMQGLELLAYFRNRAPLDDSGMPKDRFSAEMPDATLATLKIQPSEPRDSAVYFCASGLGGAQNYGYTFGSGTRLTVV.

The chain couples TRBV4-3 to TRBJ1-2; no definite D call. Germline values: CDR1 LGHNA, CDR2 YSLEER. This CDR3 region has 19 residues. V was pared by 0 bases and J by 2 bases, with 22 bases between. CDR3 in amino acids: CASSQEDLAASGGNYGYTF. In DNA, the CDR3 is TGCGCCAGCAGCCAAGAGGATTTAGCGGCATCCGGCGGGAACTATGGCTACACCTTC.

The rearrangement links TRBV20-1 to TRBJ2-1; D may be TRBD2 (6 bases). CDR3 length: 10 residues. CDR1 is DFQATT, CDR2 SNEGSKA, per germline (reference sequence). V was clipped by 6 bases and J by 6 bases, with 6 bases between them. CDR3 in DNA: TGCAGTGCGACTAGCAATGAGCAGTTCTTC. Its translation is CSATSNEQFF.

This clone has just a few counts. The chain carries TRBV7-9 and TRBJ2-5; the D gene is possibly TRBD1 (7 bases). The CDR3 sequence is 14 residues long. Per germline, CDR1 SEHNR and CDR2 FQNEAQ (reference sequence). Trimming removed 4 bases from V and 5 bases from J, with 14 bases in between. The CDR3 coding sequence is TGTGCCAGCAGCTCTACAGGGGCGGGGGAGACCCAGTACTTC. Protein: CASSSTGAGETQYF.

The rearrangement links TRBV6-5 to TRBJ2-7; a weak D match, TRBD1 (6 bases). The V gene lost 2 bases and the J gene lost 3 bases, with 14 bases spanning the gap. The length of the CDR3 is 15 residues. Germline values: CDR1 MNHEY, CDR2 SVGAGI. As DNA, the CDR3 is TGTGCCAGCAGTTACGAGTCAAGGGGGAGCTACGAGCAGTACTTC. It translates to CASSYESRGSYEQYF.

This chain links TRBV18 with TRBJ1-5; D may be TRBD1 (5 bases). CDR1 is KGHSH and CDR2 is LQKENI in the germline V gene. The ends were cut back, 3 bases at V and 0 bases at J, with 9 bases in the middle. The CDR3 runs to 15 residues. CDR3 sequence: CASSPGGDSNQPQHF. The CDR3 coding sequence is TGTGCCAGCTCACCTGGAGGGGATAGCAATCAGCCCCAGCATTTT.

This clone was counted a few times. V gene TRBV9 combines with J gene TRBJ1-3, with TRBD1 as a possible D gene (5 bases). V was trimmed by 3 bases and J by 0 bases, leaving 7 bases between them. This CDR3 region has 14 residues. CDR1 is SGDLS, CDR2 YYNGEE, per germline. The CDR3 sequence is CASSEQVSGNTIYF. The DNA for the CDR3 is TGTGCCAGCAGCGAACAGGTCTCTGGAAACACCATATATTTT. Drawing the rest from reference TRBV9 and TRBJ1-3, the complete variable domain is DSGVTQTPKHLITATGQRVTLRCSPRSGDLSVYWYQQSLDQGLQFLIQYYNGEERAKGNILERFSAQQFPDLHSELNLSSLELGDSALYFCASSEQVSGNTIYFGEGSWLTVV.

This clone turned up a few times. The chain combines TRBV27 with TRBJ2-7, with TRBD1 matching 7 bases. The trim removed 5 bases at V and 6 bases at J, leaving 10 bases unmatched. In germline, CDR1 is MNHEY, CDR2 SMNVEV (reference sequence). This CDR3 has 14 residues. DNA for the CDR3: TGTGCCAGCAGTCCCCGGACAGGAGTGACCGAGCAGTACTTC. Amino acid sequence: CASSPRTGVTEQYF.

V usage is TRBV7-3 and J usage is TRBJ2-4; 7 nucleotides agree with TRBD2. V was clipped by 5 bases and J by 7 bases; unmatched bases: 11. The germline gives CDR1 SGHTA, CDR2 FQGTGA. CDR3 length: 15 residues. The CDR3 region is CASSRSAGDVNIQYF. CDR3 in DNA: TGTGCCAGCAGCCGCTCCGCGGGAGATGTGAACATTCAGTACTTC.

The chain is built from TRBV25-1 and TRBJ2-5; 7 bases map to TRBD2. J was trimmed by 2 bases and V by 2 bases; bases with no gene match: 2. The germline CDR1 and CDR2 sequences are MGHDK and SYGVNS. The CDR3 sequence is 14 residues long. The DNA for the CDR3 is TGTGCCAGCAGTGAAGGGGGAGGGCAAGAGACCCAGTACTTC. Amino acid sequence: CASSEGGGQETQYF.

J is TRBJ2-7 and V is TRBV5-6; possible D gene TRBD1, 6 bases. This CDR3 is 15 amino acids long. V shed 4 bases and J shed 1 base, with 15 bases lying between them. Germline V gives CDR1 SGHDT, CDR2 YYEEEE. The CDR3 spells CASSKTPGESYEQYF. CDR3 in DNA: TGTGCCAGCAGCAAAACCCCAGGGGAGTCCTACGAGCAGTACTTC.

The V and J genes are TRBV6-5 and TRBJ1-1; D possibly corresponds to TRBD1 (5 bases). From germline, CDR1 is MNHEY and CDR2 SVGAGI. The CDR3 sequence is 14 residues long. Trimming removed 4 bases at V and 0 bases at J, with 9 bases between. The DNA for the CDR3 is TGTGCCAGCAGTTGGACAAAGATGAACACTGAAGCTTTCTTT. Translated, it gives CASSWTKMNTEAFF.

This rearrangement joins TRBV9 to TRBJ2-1, with D uncertain. Trimming removed 0 bases at V and 9 bases at J, with 13 bases between. Germline V gene data show CDR1 as SGDLS and CDR2 as YYNGEE. The CDR3 contains 14 residues. CDR3 amino acids: CASSVDAVIPEQFF. CDR3 DNA sequence: TGTGCCAGCAGCGTAGACGCAGTTATCCCTGAGCAGTTCTTC.

The chain's CDR3 is CASSPGSGGGNNEQFF. The CDR3 DNA reads as TGTGCCAGCTCACCAGGATCCGGGGGGGGAAACAATGAGCAGTTCTTC. The genes are TRBV18 and TRBJ2-1; TRBD2 matches at 8 bases. Germline V gene data show CDR1 as KGHSH and CDR2 as LQKENI. The CDR3 is made up of 16 amino acids. With 2 bases clipped from V and 5 bases from J, the junction kept 8 bases outside the gene matches.